This T cell receptor (beta chain) was profiled in a study of cytomegalovirus exposure and HLA in healthy donors. The CDR3 length is 13 residues. V gave up 5 bases and J gave up 1 base; unmatched junction bases: 2. Per the germline V gene, CDR1 is GTSNPN and CDR2 is SVGIG (reference sequence). Each of the donors was a healthy bone marrow donor. At collection, donors were nominally healthy, but unrecorded immune exposures were probable. As concerns this clone: The antigen is unknown.

Overall study findings and caveats: Later analysis identified a missense DCLRE1C variant that was linked to TCR beta V- and J-gene trimming.

It was with 60 Vbeta and 13 Jbeta primers that the PCR ran. TCRdb keeps only in-frame clones here, not all; method: immunoSEQ multiplex PCR. The data hold about 93,000 clones, with around 80% observed a single time. The source material was PBMCs. The J gene is TRBJ1-3, the V gene TRBV30; TRBD1 aligns across 7 bases. The clonotype was recovered from a man aged 25-45 years in good health and CMV-seronegative. In nucleotides, the CDR3 is TGTGCCTGGGGGACAGCTTCTGGAAACACCATATATTTT. This sequence encodes CAWGTASGNTIYF.